This T cell receptor (beta chain) was identified in a study of T cell repertoires in cytomegalovirus infection. Study context: The authors relied on CMV epitopes, both recently identified HLA-C-restricted and well-studied HLA-B-restricted. Based on public TCR beta signatures, there were indications of CMV infection and of a matching HLA type.

Regarding this clonotype: As yet, its antigen is unknown.

Each CDR3 protein is one row after TCRdb ran MiXCR on the reads. In the table there are some 900,000 distinct CDR3 sequences, approximately 29% of which are singletons. General observations from the study: CMV carriers having the relevant HLA were flagged by cumulative public TCR beta family frequency. The ex vivo response was dominated by HLA-C-restricted CMV-specific TCR beta clonotypes.

The TCR was taken from a human donor in good health (CMV status not recorded). Some clones in this sample may be carry-over from other donors' samples. This specimen was cultured CD8+ T cells from PBMCs, taken from culture after CMV antigen stimulation.

CDR3 nucleotide sequence: TGTGCCAGCAGTGAAGCGGGAGGACTGCGTATATTTATGAACACTGAAGCTTTCTTT. Translating it yields CASSEAGGLRIFMNTEAFF. This sequence joins TRBV6-1 and TRBJ1-1; unclear D gene. The CDR3 length is 19 residues. The germline V and J ends were trimmed by 0 bases and 0 bases, with 20 bases remaining between them. Germline V lookup: CDR1 MNHNS, CDR2 SASEGT.